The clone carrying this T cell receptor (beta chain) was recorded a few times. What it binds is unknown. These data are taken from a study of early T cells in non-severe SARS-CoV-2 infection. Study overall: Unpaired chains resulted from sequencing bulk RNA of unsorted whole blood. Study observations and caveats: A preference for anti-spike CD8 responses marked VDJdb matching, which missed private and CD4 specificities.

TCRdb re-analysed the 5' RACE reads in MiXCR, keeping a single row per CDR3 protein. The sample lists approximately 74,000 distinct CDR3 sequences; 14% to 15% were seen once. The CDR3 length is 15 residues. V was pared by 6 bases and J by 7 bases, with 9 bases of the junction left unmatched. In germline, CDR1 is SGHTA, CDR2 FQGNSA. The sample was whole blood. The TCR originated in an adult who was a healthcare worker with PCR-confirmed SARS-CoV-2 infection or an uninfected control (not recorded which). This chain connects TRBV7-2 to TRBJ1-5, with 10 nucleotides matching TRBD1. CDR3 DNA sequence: TGTGCCAGCAGTACTAGACAGGGGGCAACGCAGCCCCAGCATTTT. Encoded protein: CASSTRQGATQPQHF. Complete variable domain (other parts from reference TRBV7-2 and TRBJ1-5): GAGVSQSPSNKVTEKGKDVELRCDPISGHTALYWYRQSLGQGLEFLIYFQGNSAPDKSGLPSDRFSAERTGGSVSTLTIQRTQQEDSAVYLCASSTRQGATQPQHFGDGTRLSIL.